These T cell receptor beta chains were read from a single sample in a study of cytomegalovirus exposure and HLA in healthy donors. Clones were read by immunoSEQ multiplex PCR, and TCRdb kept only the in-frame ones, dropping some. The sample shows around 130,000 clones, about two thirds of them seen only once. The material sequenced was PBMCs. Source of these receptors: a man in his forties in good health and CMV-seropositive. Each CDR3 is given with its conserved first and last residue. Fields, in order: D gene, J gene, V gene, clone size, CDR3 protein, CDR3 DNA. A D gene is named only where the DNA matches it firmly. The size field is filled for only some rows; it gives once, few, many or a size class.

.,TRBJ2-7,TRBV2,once,CASSEVAVSYEQYF,TGTGCCAGCAGTGAGGTGGCAGTCTCCTACGAGCAGTACTTC
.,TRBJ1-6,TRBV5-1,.,CASSTAPGLLLPLHF,TGCGCCAGCAGCACCGCGCCGGGACTTCTGCTCCCCCTCCACTTT
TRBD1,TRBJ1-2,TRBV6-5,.,CASTEGAFNYGYTF,TGTGCCAGCACCGAGGGGGCTTTCAACTATGGCTACACCTTC
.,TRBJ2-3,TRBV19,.,CASSIRSGIGTQYF,TGTGCCAGTAGTATCAGATCAGGGATTGGTACGCAGTATTTT
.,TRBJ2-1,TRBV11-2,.,CASSPYGDVNEQFF,TGTGCCAGCAGCCCATATGGAGATGTCAATGAGCAGTTCTTC
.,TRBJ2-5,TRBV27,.,CASRGGQETQYF,TGTGCCAGTAGGGGAGGACAAGAGACCCAGTACTTC
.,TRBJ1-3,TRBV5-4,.,CASSSGNSGNTIYF,TGTGCCAGCAGCTCGGGGAACTCTGGAAACACCATATATTTT
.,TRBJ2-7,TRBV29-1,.,CSAWGYREQYF,TGCAGCGCCTGGGGCTATAGGGAGCAGTACTTC
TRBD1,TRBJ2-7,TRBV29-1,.,CSVGKGQGVSSEQYF,TGCAGCGTTGGTAAAGGACAGGGGGTTTCCTCCGAGCAGTACTTC
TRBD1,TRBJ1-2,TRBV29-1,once,CRRDRVDCDGYTF,TGCAGACGGGACAGGGTCGACTGCGATGGCTACACCTTC
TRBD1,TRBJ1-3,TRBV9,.,CASSRTGTAGNTIYF,TGTGCCAGCAGCCGGACAGGAACGGCTGGAAACACCATATATTTT
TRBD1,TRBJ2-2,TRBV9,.,CASTSPTGGSTGELFF,TGTGCCAGCACCTCACCAACAGGGGGGAGCACCGGGGAGCTGTTTTTT
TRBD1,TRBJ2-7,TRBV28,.,CASSSGGGYEQYF,TGTGCCAGCAGTTCAGGGGGCGGTTACGAGCAGTACTTC
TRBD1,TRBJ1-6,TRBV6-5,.,CASSFQGGNSPLHF,TGTGCCAGCAGTTTTCAGGGGGGTAATTCACCCCTCCACTTT
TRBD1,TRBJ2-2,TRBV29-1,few,CSVEGTGNTGELFF,TGCAGCGTTGAGGGGACAGGGAACACCGGGGAGCTGTTTTTT
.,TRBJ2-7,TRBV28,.,CASSLGPAYEQYF,TGTGCCAGCAGTTTAGGGCCAGCCTACGAGCAGTACTTC
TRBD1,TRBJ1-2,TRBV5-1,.,CASSLTTQGVLNYGYTF,TGCGCCAGCAGCCTAACCACTCAGGGGGTCCTTAACTATGGCTACACCTTC
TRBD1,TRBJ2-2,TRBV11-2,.,CASSLGAGTGATGELFF,TGTGCCAGCAGCTTAGGGGCCGGGACAGGGGCCACCGGGGAGCTGTTTTTT
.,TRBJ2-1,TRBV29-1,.,CSVEASGRGYNEQFF,TGCAGCGTTGAGGCCTCAGGTCGGGGGTACAATGAGCAGTTCTTC
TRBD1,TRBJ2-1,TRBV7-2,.,CASSLVGTGKLYEQFF,TGTGCCAGCAGTCTAGTGGGGACAGGGAAGCTCTATGAGCAGTTCTTC
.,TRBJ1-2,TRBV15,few,CATSQGRGANYGYTF,TGTGCCACCAGCCAGGGGCGCGGAGCTAACTATGGCTACACCTTC
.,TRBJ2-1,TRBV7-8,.,CASSLERNEQFF,TGTGCCAGCAGCTTAGAGCGCAATGAGCAGTTCTTC
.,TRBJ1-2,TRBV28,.,CASSRNYGYTF,TGTGCCAGCAGCCGGAACTATGGCTACACCTTC
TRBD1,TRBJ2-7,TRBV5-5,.,CASSFSDRGLEFEQYF,TGTGCCAGCAGCTTTTCGGACAGGGGGCTTGAGTTTGAGCAGTACTTC
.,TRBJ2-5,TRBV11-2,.,CASSLDRARGKETQYF,TGTGCCAGCAGCTTAGACAGGGCCCGAGGAAAAGAGACCCAGTACTTC
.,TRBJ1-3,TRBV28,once,CASSFRLSSGNTIYF,TGTGCCAGCAGTTTCCGCCTGAGCTCTGGAAACACCATATATTTT
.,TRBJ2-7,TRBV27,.,CASSLGADLSYEQYF,TGTGCCAGCAGTTTGGGGGCAGACCTTTCCTACGAGCAGTACTTC
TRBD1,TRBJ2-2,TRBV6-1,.,CASIHTGGGELFF,TGTGCCAGCATTCATACAGGGGGCGGGGAGCTGTTTTTT
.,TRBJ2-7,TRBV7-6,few,CASSTSGLGPYEQYF,TGTGCCAGCAGCACCAGCGGCTTGGGCCCCTACGAGCAGTACTTC
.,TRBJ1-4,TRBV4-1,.,CASSPRTATNEKLFF,TGCGCCAGCAGCCCAAGGACAGCAACTAATGAAAAACTGTTTTTT
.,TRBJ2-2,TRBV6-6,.,CASSYSPGELFF,TGTGCCAGCAGTTACAGCCCCGGGGAGCTGTTTTTT
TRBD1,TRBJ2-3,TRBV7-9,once,CASSPPGQSTDTQYF,TGTGCCAGCAGCCCACCGGGACAGAGCACAGATACGCAGTATTTT
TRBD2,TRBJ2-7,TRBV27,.,CASSLTRESRYEQYF,TGTGCCAGCAGTTTAACGCGGGAGTCTAGGTACGAGCAGTACTTC
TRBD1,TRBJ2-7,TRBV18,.,CASSHNGQGYYEQYF,TGTGCCAGCTCACACAATGGACAGGGATACTACGAGCAGTACTTC
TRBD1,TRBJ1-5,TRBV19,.,CASSPRGQGPNQPQHF,TGTGCCAGTAGTCCCAGGGGGCAGGGTCCTAATCAGCCCCAGCATTTT
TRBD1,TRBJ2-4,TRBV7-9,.,CSSSFWTGGIKNIQYF,TGTTCCAGCAGCTTCTGGACAGGGGGCATAAAAAACATTCAGTACTTC
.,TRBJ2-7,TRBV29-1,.,CSVEQGRQYF,TGCAGCGTTGAACAGGGGAGGCAGTACTTC
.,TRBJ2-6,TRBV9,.,CASSVGSFSGANVLTF,TGTGCCAGCAGCGTAGGTTCATTCTCTGGGGCCAACGTCCTGACTTTC
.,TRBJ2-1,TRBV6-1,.,CASGLYNEQFF,TGTGCCAGCGGGCTTTACAATGAGCAGTTCTTC
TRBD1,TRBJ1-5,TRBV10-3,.,CAISESGLTGNQPQHF,TGTGCCATCAGTGAGTCTGGATTGACAGGGAACCAGCCCCAGCATTTT
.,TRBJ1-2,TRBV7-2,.,CASSLLPQGSGTF,TGTGCCAGCAGCTTACTCCCCCAGGGATCGGGTACCTTC
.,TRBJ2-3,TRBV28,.,CASSLRGTDTQYF,TGTGCCAGCAGTTTAAGGGGGACAGATACGCAGTATTTT
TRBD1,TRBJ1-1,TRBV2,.,CASSTTGVGNTEAFF,TGTGCCAGCAGTACTACAGGGGTGGGGAACACTGAAGCTTTCTTT
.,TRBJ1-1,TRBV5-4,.,CASTLWGMNTEAFF,TGTGCCAGCACCCTTTGGGGCATGAACACTGAAGCTTTCTTT
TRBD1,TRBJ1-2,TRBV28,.,CASSPEDRIYGYTF,TGTGCCAGCAGTCCGGAGGACAGGATCTATGGCTACACCTTC
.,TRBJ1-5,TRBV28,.,CASNRGNQPQHF,TGTGCCAGCAACAGGGGCAATCAGCCCCAGCATTTT
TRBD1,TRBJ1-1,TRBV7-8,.,CASSLETGAYTEAFF,TGTGCCAGCAGCTTAGAGACAGGGGCCTACACTGAAGCTTTCTTT
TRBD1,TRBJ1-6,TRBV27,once,CASSWDSLSNSPLHF,TGTGCCAGCAGTTGGGACAGTCTGTCGAATTCACCCCTCCACTTT
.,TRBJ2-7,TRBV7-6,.,CASSLVPSGSAGYEQYF,TGTGCCAGCAGCTTAGTCCCTTCGGGGTCGGCAGGCTACGAGCAGTACTTC